The next 25 T cell receptor beta chains were all read from a single sample in a study of T cells in Graves' hyperthyroidism and ophthalmopathy. TCR beta CDR3 regions were amplified from RNA. The primer set for the first-round RT-PCR of the TCR CDR3 was HTBI. TCRdb re-derived calls from the multiplex PCR reads in MiXCR, one entry per CDR3 protein. Counted here are about 500,000 distinct CDR3 sequences, about an eighth occurring once; the ten biggest clones make up 15% to 20%. Sequencing used blood. The receptors shown here come from a woman aged 18-30 years with Graves' hyperthyroidism.

The rearrangement joins TRBV5-8 to TRBJ1-4; weak D call: TRBD1 (5 bases). Trimming took 4 bases from V and 10 from J, leaving 14 bases between them. Germline V CDR1 and CDR2: SGHTS, YDEGEE. The CDR3 totals 13 residues. CDR3 protein: CASSKGTVGKLFF. The CDR3 coding sequence is TGTGCCAGCAGCAAAGGGACGGTTGGAAAACTGTTTTTT.

This clonotype was found many times. The chain couples TRBV12-3 or TRBV12-4 to TRBJ1-5; D gene ambiguous. CDR3 length: 15 residues. V was shortened by 6 bases and J by 4 bases, with 16 bases between the two germline ends. Written as DNA, the CDR3 is TGTGCCAGCAGAACCTTGGAGGGCAGTAATCAGCCCCAGCATTTT. Its translation is CASRTLEGSNQPQHF.

This chain links TRBV20-1 with TRBJ2-3, with TRBD1 as a possible D gene (6 bases). This CDR3 region has 11 residues. Looked up from germline, CDR1 is DFQATT and CDR2 is SNEGSKA (reference sequence). V was shortened by 4 bases and J by 4 bases, with 6 bases between the two germline ends. The CDR3 DNA follows: TGCAGTGCTAACAGGGCAGATACGCAGTATTTT. It encodes CSANRADTQYF.

The table lists this clonotype with many counts. V and J are TRBV2 and TRBJ1-4; TRBD1 agrees at 8 bases. CDR3 size: 14 residues. Germline V gene data show CDR1 as SNHLY and CDR2 as FYNNEI. Trimming took 6 bases from V and 7 from J; bases not matched to a gene: 7. CDR3: CASRRTGSAEKLFF. The DNA of the CDR3 is TGTGCCAGCAGGCGGACAGGGAGCGCTGAAAAACTGTTTTTT.

The chain joins TRBV6-1 to TRBJ2-2; TRBD2 is a possible D gene (6 bases). Trimming removed 6 bases at V and 5 bases at J, with 13 bases between. The CDR3 is 14 residues long. CDR1 and CDR2 from the germline V gene are MNHNS and SASEGT. CDR3 amino acids: CASRGPLATGELFF. CDR3 bases: TGTGCCAGCAGAGGCCCCCTAGCGACCGGGGAGCTGTTTTTT.

The genes are TRBV11-1 and TRBJ2-7; D ambiguous. This CDR3 is built from 13 residues. The V end lost 5 bases, the J end lost 3 bases, and 11 bases lay between the germline ends. Germline V lookup: CDR1 SGHAT, CDR2 FQDESV (reference sequence). The CDR3 DNA is TGTGCCAGCAGCCCCGCCGAAGGCTACGAGCAGTACTTC. Translating it yields CASSPAEGYEQYF. The whole variable domain, filled in from reference TRBV11-1 and TRBJ2-7, reads EAEVAQSPRYKITEKSQAVAFWCDPISGHATLYWYRQILGQGPELLVQFQDESVVDDSQLPKDRFSAERLKGVDSTLKIQPAELGDSAMYLCASSPAEGYEQYFGPGTRLTVT.

This clonotype was counted ten times or more. The gene calls are TRBV12-3 or TRBV12-4 and TRBJ1-3; a possible D gene is TRBD1 (6 bases). This CDR3 has 12 residues. Trimming stripped 7 bases from V and 6 bases from J, with 10 bases between. CDR3 nucleotide sequence: TGTGCCAGCAAGGTGGGACAAAACACCATATATTTT. Its translation is CASKVGQNTIYF.

This clonotype has ten or more counts. This chain links TRBV2 with TRBJ2-3, with a tentative D call TRBD2 (6 bases). CDR3 length: 16 residues. Germline V gene sequence: CDR1 SNHLY, CDR2 FYNNEI. The ends were cut back, 6 bases at V and 2 bases at J, with 18 bases in the middle. The chain's CDR3 is CASRYGTWQNTDTQYF. The CDR3 DNA reads as TGTGCCAGCAGATATGGGACTTGGCAGAACACAGATACGCAGTATTTT.

V gene TRBV5-4 combines with J gene TRBJ1-2; D unresolved. V lost 2 bases and J lost 1, with 6 bases in between. Germline V CDR1 and CDR2: SGHNT, YYREEE (reference sequence). The CDR3 is 13 amino acids. The CDR3 region has the DNA TGTGCCAGCAGCTTACAGCTTAACTATGGCTACACCTTC. It codes for CASSLQLNYGYTF.

The chain carries TRBV11-3 and TRBJ2-1; 11 bases are a match to TRBD2. J was trimmed by 10 bases and V by 5 bases; bases with no gene match: 10. Per the germline V gene, CDR1 is SGHNT and CDR2 is YENEEA. The CDR3 runs 15 residues. CDR3 in amino acids: CASSLVAGGQEEQFF. The DNA of the CDR3 is TGTGCCAGCAGCCTCGTAGCGGGAGGGCAAGAGGAGCAGTTCTTC.

The chain couples TRBV20-1 to TRBJ2-5, with 12 bases fitting TRBD2. From germline, CDR1 is DFQATT and CDR2 SNEGSKA (reference sequence). V dropped 0 bases and J dropped 7; count of bases not matched to a gene: 21. There are 20 residues in the CDR3. This CDR3 reads CSARDLARGASGRAGVTQYF. As DNA, the CDR3 is TGCAGTGCTAGAGATCTCGCCCGTGGGGCTAGCGGGAGGGCCGGGGTGACCCAGTACTTC.

This clonotype was detected only a few times. It may be a read error: a sequence one base away is much more abundant. The chain carries TRBV28 and TRBJ1-6; weak D call: TRBD1 (6 bases). CDR1 and CDR2 from the germline V gene are MDHEN and SYDVKM. This CDR3 spans 15 amino acids. V was pared by 5 bases and J by 7 bases, with 15 bases between. For the CDR3, the DNA is TGTGCCAGCAGTCTCCACAGGGTGGCCAATTCACCCCTCCACTTT. Protein: CASSLHRVANSPLHF.

The chain joins TRBV6-1 to TRBJ2-1, with 9 bases matching TRBD2. V shed 5 bases and J 5 bases; nucleotides not matched to a gene: 7. The germline V gene encodes CDR1 MNHNS and CDR2 SASEGT. This CDR3 spans 15 amino acids. The CDR3 loop reads CASSPGLAKNNEQFF. For the CDR3, the DNA is TGTGCCAGCAGTCCGGGACTAGCAAAAAACAATGAGCAGTTCTTC.

As regards this clonotype: A read error may explain this, as a much larger clone is one base away. The chain has TRBV5-1 and TRBJ1-4; D call uncertain. The CDR3 is 12 amino acids. CDR1 and CDR2 from the germline V gene are SGHRS and YFSETQ. Trimming cost V 1 base and J 10 bases, with 8 bases left between them. The CDR3 reads CASSLIGVKLFF. The CDR3 nucleotides are TGCGCCAGCAGCTTGATTGGGGTAAAACTGTTTTTT.

The sample holds many counts of this clonotype. CDR3 DNA: TGTGCCAGCAGCAAAGGTGTCAGCTCTGGGGCCAACGTCCTGACTTTC. Its translation is CASSKGVSSGANVLTF. J is TRBJ2-6 and V is TRBV27, with D uncertain. V was shortened by 6 bases and J by 0 bases, with 12 bases between the two germline ends. CDR1 is MNHEY, CDR2 SMNVEV, per germline (reference sequence). The CDR3 runs 16 residues.

V is TRBV20-1 and J is TRBJ2-5, with D tentatively TRBD1 or TRBD2 (7 bases each). V shed 3 bases and J shed 4 bases, with 18 bases lying between them. Looked up from germline, CDR1 is DFQATT and CDR2 is SNEGSKA (reference sequence). This CDR3 is built from 15 residues. Written as DNA, the CDR3 is TGCAGTGCTAGGGCTCCAGGGGGGGAGGCAGAGACCCAGTACTTC. Residues: CSARAPGGEAETQYF.

This clonotype was found many times. The J gene is TRBJ1-1, the V gene TRBV9; 7 bases agree with TRBD1. V shed 4 bases and J 0 bases; nucleotides not matched to a gene: 15. From germline, CDR1 is SGDLS and CDR2 YYNGEE. The CDR3 runs to 18 residues. CDR3 sequence reads: CASSLRDSTSNMNTEAFF. The CDR3 bases are TGTGCCAGCAGCCTTCGGGACAGCACTTCCAATATGAACACTGAAGCTTTCTTT. The full variable domain, completed using reference TRBV9 and TRBJ1-1, is DSGVTQTPKHLITATGQRVTLRCSPRSGDLSVYWYQQSLDQGLQFLIQYYNGEERAKGNILERFSAQQFPDLHSELNLSSLELGDSALYFCASSLRDSTSNMNTEAFFGQGTRLTVV.

This clonotype showed up just a few times. J is TRBJ2-4 and V is TRBV20-1; D perhaps matches TRBD2 (6 bases). Germline-derived CDR1 and CDR2 are DFQATT and SNEGSKA (reference sequence). The V and J ends lost 3 bases and 9 bases respectively, with 18 bases between them. The CDR3 loop spans 14 amino acids. The CDR3 coding sequence is TGCAGTGCTAGGGGGGGAAATCTTGTCGGCATTCAGTACTTC. Translating gives CSARGGNLVGIQYF.

The rearrangement links TRBV13 to TRBJ2-5; 16 bases match TRBD2. Per the germline V gene, CDR1 is PRHDT and CDR2 is FYEKMQ (reference sequence). V lost 4 bases, J lost 4 bases, and 9 bases stayed unmatched. This CDR3 spans 18 amino acids. The CDR3 loop is CASSSAGLAGGPGETQYF. CDR3 in DNA: TGTGCCAGCAGCTCCGCGGGACTAGCGGGAGGGCCGGGAGAGACCCAGTACTTC.

This clonotype was detected many times. The V and J genes are TRBV20-1 and TRBJ1-6, with 7 bases matching TRBD1. V shed 6 bases, J shed 5 bases, and the junction held 10 bases outside the gene matches. From germline, CDR1 is DFQATT and CDR2 SNEGSKA (reference sequence). The CDR3 loop spans 15 amino acids. As DNA, the CDR3 is TGCAGTGCAAAAGTAGGGACAGCCGATAATTCACCCCTCCACTTT. It translates to CSAKVGTADNSPLHF.

This clonotype was observed at least ten times. The V call is TRBV7-3, the J call TRBJ2-1; D not resolved. Trimming removed 2 bases from V and 9 bases from J, with 14 bases in between. This CDR3 is 14 amino acids long. From germline, CDR1 is SGHTA and CDR2 FQGTGA. CDR3 bases: TGTGCCAGCAGCTTAGCCGGGTCGAGCGCTGAGCAGTTCTTC. As protein: CASSLAGSSAEQFF.

In its sample, this clonotype was seen many times. V gene TRBV7-8 combines with J gene TRBJ2-3; 9 bases fit TRBD2. Looked up from germline, CDR1 is SGHVS and CDR2 is FQNEAQ. CDR3 size: 17 residues. With 2 bases clipped from V and 4 bases from J, the junction kept 10 bases outside the gene matches. This CDR3 is CASSLPMGLATADTQYF. DNA for the CDR3: TGTGCCAGCAGCTTACCAATGGGACTAGCTACGGCAGATACGCAGTATTTT.

V is TRBV6-2 or TRBV6-3 and J is TRBJ2-1; 11 positions agree with TRBD2. V shed 8 bases and J 0 bases; nucleotides not matched to a gene: 9. The CDR3 is 17 amino acids. Germline V gene lookup returns CDR1 MNHEY and CDR2 SVGEGT. CDR3 protein: CASPGLAARDSYNEQFF. The CDR3 DNA follows: TGTGCCAGCCCGGGACTAGCGGCTCGGGACTCCTACAATGAGCAGTTCTTC.

V and J are TRBV11-3 and TRBJ2-1; D possibly corresponds to TRBD2 (5 bases). Trimming took off 8 bases at V and 6 bases at J, with 14 bases between the two ends. From germline, CDR1 is SGHNT and CDR2 YENEEA. This CDR3 has 13 amino acids. CDR3 amino acids: CASREDSANEQFF. The CDR3 DNA reads TGTGCCAGCCGAGAGGATAGCGCCAATGAGCAGTTCTTC. Combining the CDR3 with reference TRBV11-3 and TRBJ2-1 gives the whole variable domain EAGVVQSPRYKIIEKKQPVAFWCNPISGHNTLYWYLQNLGQGPELLIRYENEEAVDDSQLPKDRFSAERLKGVDSTLKIQPAELGDSAVYLCASREDSANEQFFGPGTRLTVL.

The CDR3 sequence is CASSQLLGQTLDYGYTF. CDR3 nucleotides: TGTGCCAGCAGCCAACTTTTGGGACAGACTTTAGACTATGGCTACACCTTC. The chain links TRBV4-2 to TRBJ1-2; 7 bases line up with TRBD1. Germline V gene lookup returns CDR1 LGHNA and CDR2 YNFKEQ. The CDR3 sequence is 17 residues long. After removal of 2 bases from V and 3 bases from J, the junction contained 12 bases not matched to a gene.